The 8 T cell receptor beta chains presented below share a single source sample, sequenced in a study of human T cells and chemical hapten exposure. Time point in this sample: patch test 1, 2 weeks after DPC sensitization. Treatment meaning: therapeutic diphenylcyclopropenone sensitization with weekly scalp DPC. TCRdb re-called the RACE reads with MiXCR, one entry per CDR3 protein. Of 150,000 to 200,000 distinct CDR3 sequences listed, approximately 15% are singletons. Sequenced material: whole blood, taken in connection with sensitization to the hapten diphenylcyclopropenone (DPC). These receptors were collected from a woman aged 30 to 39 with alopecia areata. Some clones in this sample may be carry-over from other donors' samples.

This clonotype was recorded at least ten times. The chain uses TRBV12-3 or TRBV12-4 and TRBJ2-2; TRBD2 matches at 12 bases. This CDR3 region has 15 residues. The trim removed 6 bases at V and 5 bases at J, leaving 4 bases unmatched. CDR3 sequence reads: CASSPGLAGTGELFF. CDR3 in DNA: TGTGCCAGCAGCCCAGGACTAGCGGGGACCGGGGAGCTGTTTTTT.

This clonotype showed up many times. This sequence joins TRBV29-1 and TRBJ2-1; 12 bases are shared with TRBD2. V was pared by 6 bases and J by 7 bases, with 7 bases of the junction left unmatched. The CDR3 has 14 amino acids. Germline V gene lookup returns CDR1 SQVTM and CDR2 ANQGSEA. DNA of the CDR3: TGCAGCGTCCGGACTAGCGGGGCGGTGAATGAGCAGTTCTTC. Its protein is CSVRTSGAVNEQFF.

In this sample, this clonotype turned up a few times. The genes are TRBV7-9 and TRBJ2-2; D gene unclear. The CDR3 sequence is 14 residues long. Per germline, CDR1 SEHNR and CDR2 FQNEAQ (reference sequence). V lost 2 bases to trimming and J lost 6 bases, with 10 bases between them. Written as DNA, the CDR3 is TGTGCCAGCAGCTTATCCGCCGTGTCCGGGGAGCTGTTTTTT. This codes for CASSLSAVSGELFF. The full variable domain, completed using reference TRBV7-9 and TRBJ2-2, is DTGVSQNPRHKITKRGQNVTFRCDPISEHNRLYWYRQTLGQGPEFLTYFQNEAQLEKSRLLSDRFSAERPKGSFSTLEIQRTEQGDSAMYLCASSLSAVSGELFFGEGSRLTVL.

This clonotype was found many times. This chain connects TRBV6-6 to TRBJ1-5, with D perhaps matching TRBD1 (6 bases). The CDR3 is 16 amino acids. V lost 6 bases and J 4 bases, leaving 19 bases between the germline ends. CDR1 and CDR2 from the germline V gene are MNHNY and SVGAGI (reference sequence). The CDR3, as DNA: TGTGCCAGCAGAATTGACAGGTCCGTAGGTAATCAGCCCCAGCATTTT. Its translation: CASRIDRSVGNQPQHF.

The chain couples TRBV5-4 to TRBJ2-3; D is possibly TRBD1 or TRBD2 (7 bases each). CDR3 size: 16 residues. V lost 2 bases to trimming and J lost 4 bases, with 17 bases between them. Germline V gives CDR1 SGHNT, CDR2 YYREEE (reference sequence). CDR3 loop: CASSFPSGQGADTQYF. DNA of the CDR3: TGTGCCAGCAGCTTCCCTAGCGGTCAGGGGGCAGATACGCAGTATTTT.

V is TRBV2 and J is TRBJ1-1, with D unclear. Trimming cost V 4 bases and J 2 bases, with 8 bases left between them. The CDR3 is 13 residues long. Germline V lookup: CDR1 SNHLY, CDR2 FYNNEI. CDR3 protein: CASSADLNTEAFF. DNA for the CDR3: TGTGCCAGCAGTGCTGACCTTAACACTGAAGCTTTCTTT.

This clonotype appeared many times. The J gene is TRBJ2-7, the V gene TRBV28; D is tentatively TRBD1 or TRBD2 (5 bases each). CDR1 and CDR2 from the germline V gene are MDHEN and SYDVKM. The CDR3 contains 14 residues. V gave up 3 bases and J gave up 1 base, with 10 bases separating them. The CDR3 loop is CASSFQRGSYEQYF. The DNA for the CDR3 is TGTGCCAGCAGTTTCCAGAGGGGTTCCTACGAGCAGTACTTC. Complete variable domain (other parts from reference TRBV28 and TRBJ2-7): DVKVTQSSRYLVKRTGEKVFLECVQDMDHENMFWYRQDPGLGLRLIYFSYDVKMKEKGDIPEGYSVSREKKERFSLILESASTNQTSMYLCASSFQRGSYEQYFGPGTRLTVT.

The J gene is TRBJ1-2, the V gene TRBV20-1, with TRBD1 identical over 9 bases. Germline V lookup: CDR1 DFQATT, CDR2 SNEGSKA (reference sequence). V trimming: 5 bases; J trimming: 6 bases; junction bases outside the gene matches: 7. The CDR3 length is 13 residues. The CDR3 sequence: CSAGRDRVHGYTF. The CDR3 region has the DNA TGCAGTGCTGGACGGGACAGGGTGCATGGCTACACCTTC.